The entry that follows covers one TCR beta chain sequence. Its antigen is currently unknown. The V gene end was trimmed by 3 bases and the J gene end by 4 bases; junction bases not matched to a gene: 7. Germline V lookup: CDR1 SGDLS, CDR2 YYNGEE. CDR3 length equals 17 residues. The source of the sample is a study of OX40 agonist ivuxolimab in advanced cancers. Overall study context: At doses from 0.01 to 10 mg/kg, patients were given intravenous ivuxolimab every 2 weeks. Antecedent anti-PD-1, anti-PD-L1 or anti-CTLA-4 therapy was permissible, with 30% to 50% having received some.

Study findings and constraints: The study found among the lowest clonal expansion in partial responders at 0.1-3.0 mg/kg.

At baseline, cycle 4 day 1, and cycle 7 day 1, blood was sampled. Measured with immunoSEQ multiplex PCR; TCRdb has only the in-frame clones, and not every one. The table has tens of thousands of clones, roughly 91% seen once. The receptor's source is an adult with an advanced solid tumor such as melanoma, head and neck, liver or kidney cancer. The chain links TRBV9 to TRBJ2-2, with 12 bases identical to TRBD1. Sequenced material: CD4+ or CD8+ T cells sorted from blood, taken in a trial of the OX40 agonist ivuxolimab. CDR3 DNA sequence: TGTGCCAGCAGCGATTGGGGACAGGGGGCGCCCACCGGGGAGCTGTTTTTT. This translates into CASSDWGQGAPTGELFF.